This TCR beta chain was recovered during a study of response to subunit inactivated influenza vaccine. Using its own MiXCR run on the RT-PCR reads, TCRdb lists one record per CDR3 protein. The data hold around 500,000 distinct CDR3 sequences, with approximately 10% observed a single time. CDR3 length: 16 residues. Germline CDR1 reads LNHNV; CDR2 reads YYDKDF (reference sequence). With 0 bases removed from V and 0 bases from J, the gap between germline ends came to 12 bases. This clonotype was counted a few times. The clonotype comes from a man between 45 and 60 years old who received an inactivated influenza vaccine. The sequencing here drew on PBMCs from blood, taken 45 days after vaccination. The chain links TRBV15 to TRBJ2-7; D unclear. This CDR3 reads CATSRERANLSYEQYF. The CDR3, as DNA: TGTGCCACCAGCAGAGAAAGGGCCAACCTCTCCTACGAGCAGTACTTC. Looking up the rest from reference TRBV15 and TRBJ2-7 gives the full variable domain: DAMVIQNPRYQVTQFGKPVTLSCSQTLNHNVMYWYQQKSSQAPKLLFHYYDKDFNNEADTPDNFQSRRPNTSFCFLDIRSPGLGDTAMYLCATSRERANLSYEQYFGPGTRLTVT.